What follows are 8 T cell receptor beta chains derived from one specimen sequenced in a study of OX40 agonist ivuxolimab in advanced cancers. Using immunoSEQ multiplex PCR, the repertoire was profiled, and TCRdb retains in-frame clones only, with some absent. Found here are 73,000 or so clones, approximately 85% of them singletons; the top ten hold about 0.6%. Here the sequenced sample was CD4+ or CD8+ T cells sorted from blood, taken in a trial of the OX40 agonist ivuxolimab. The receptor set was obtained from an adult with an advanced solid tumor such as melanoma, head and neck, liver or kidney cancer.

The chain combines TRBV2 with TRBJ1-2, with unresolved D. This CDR3 region has 11 residues. Germline loops: CDR1 SNHLY, CDR2 FYNNEI. With 5 bases removed from V and 7 bases from J, the gap between germline ends came to 8 bases. The CDR3 spells CASSRERGYTF. The CDR3 region has the DNA TGTGCCAGCAGTCGGGAGCGTGGCTACACCTTC. Filled out from reference TRBV2 and TRBJ1-2, the complete variable domain reads EPEVTQTPSHQVTQMGQEVILRCVPISNHLYFYWYRQILGQKVEFLVSFYNNEISEKSEIFDDQFSVERPDGSNFTLKIRSTKLEDSAMYFCASSRERGYTFGSGTRLTVV.

The rearrangement joins TRBV30 to TRBJ1-2; maybe TRBD1 (5 bases). The germline V gene has CDR1 GTSNPN and CDR2 SVGIG (reference sequence). The V and J ends lost 4 bases and 4 bases respectively, with 7 bases between them. There are 11 residues in the CDR3. CDR3: CAWTQGYGYTF. As DNA, the CDR3 is TGTGCCTGGACCCAGGGCTATGGCTACACCTTC.

This rearrangement joins TRBV18 to TRBJ2-6; 16 positions match TRBD2. After removal of 3 bases from V and 4 bases from J, the junction contained 6 bases not matched to a gene. Looked up from germline, CDR1 is KGHSH and CDR2 is LQKENI. The CDR3 extends over 19 amino acids. DNA of the CDR3: TGTGCCAGCTCACCTCCGGGACTAGCGGGGGGGCTCGGGGCCAACGTCCTGACTTTC. Translating gives CASSPPGLAGGLGANVLTF.

In its sample, this clone was seen once. CDR3 coding DNA: TGTGCCAGCAGAGGTACAGGGGAGCGTATCTATGGCTACACCTTC. Amino acids: CASRGTGERIYGYTF. The rearrangement uses TRBV2 and TRBJ1-2; 7 bases map to TRBD1. Germline lookup yields CDR1 SNHLY and CDR2 FYNNEI. V shed 6 bases, J shed 4 bases, and the junction held 11 bases outside the gene matches. This CDR3 is 15 amino acids long.

The J gene is TRBJ2-7, the V gene TRBV5-1; maybe TRBD1 (5 bases). V was cut by 1 base and J by 5 bases, with 16 bases left in between. This CDR3 is 15 amino acids long. CDR1 is SGHRS and CDR2 is YFSETQ in the germline V gene. CDR3 in DNA: TGCGCCAGCAGCTTGACAGGACCTGTTTGGAACGAGCAGTACTTC. Encoded protein: CASSLTGPVWNEQYF. Looking up the rest from reference TRBV5-1 and TRBJ2-7 gives the full variable domain: KAGVTQTPRYLIKTRGQQVTLSCSPISGHRSVSWYQQTPGQGLQFLFEYFSETQRNKGNFPGRFSGRQFSNSRSEMNVSTLELGDSALYLCASSLTGPVWNEQYFGPGTRLTVT.

As to this clone: The same CDR3 arises from other DNA sequences in this sample as well. This chain links TRBV10-3 with TRBJ1-5, with D hard to call. CDR3 size: 12 residues. V was shortened by 5 bases and J by 3 bases, with 5 bases between the two germline ends. Germline V gene lookup returns CDR1 ENHRY and CDR2 SYGVKD. This CDR3 is CAISKDNQPQHF. Written as DNA, the CDR3 is TGTGCCATCAGTAAGGACAATCAGCCCCAGCATTTT.

J is TRBJ1-2 and V is TRBV30, with D possibly being TRBD1 (6 bases). The germline V and J ends were trimmed by 0 bases and 4 bases, with 12 bases remaining between them. The germline V gene encodes CDR1 GTSNPN and CDR2 SVGIG (reference sequence). There are 14 residues in the CDR3. The CDR3 DNA reads as TGTGCCTGGAGTGTACGGGGCAGGGGCTATGGCTACACCTTC. Residues: CAWSVRGRGYGYTF.

The chain couples TRBV7-3 to TRBJ2-5; a weak D match, TRBD2 (5 bases). The CDR3 runs to 14 residues. Germline CDR1 is SGHTA and CDR2 is FQGTGA. Trimming stripped 5 bases from V and 7 bases from J, with 17 bases between. The CDR3 is CASSPSSGMGTQYF. For the CDR3, the DNA is TGTGCCAGCAGCCCCTCCTCGGGGATGGGGACCCAGTACTTC.